Listed below are T cell receptor beta chains from one sample, sequenced in a study of molecular identifiers for immune sequencing clone quantification. TCRdb re-derived calls from the PCR reads in MiXCR, one entry per CDR3 protein. This sample has just over 35,000 distinct CDR3 sequences, with approximately 17% found just once. Sequencing was carried out using naive CD8+ T cells from blood, with Jurkat cell RNA spiked in. The receptor set was obtained from a human donor in good health. Some libraries in this study had Jurkat cell RNA spiked in. Each CDR3 is given with its conserved first and last residue. D genes are given only for firm matches. The size of a clone is reported for some rows only, either as once, few or many, or as a class for expanded clones.

TRBJ2-7 | NA | TRBV4-3 | many | TGCGCCAGCAGCCAAGATCGTTCTCGCAGGGAAGACGAGCAGTACTTC | CASSQDRSRREDEQYF
TRBJ2-1 | TRBD2 | TRBV12-3/TRBV12-4 | many | TGTGCCAGCAGTTTCAGCGGGAGCGCTGGGGAGCAGTTCTTC | CASSFSGSAGEQFF
TRBJ2-7 | NA | TRBV5-1 | many | TGCGCCAGCAACCAAGACGACGGAACCTACGAGCAGTACTTC | CASNQDDGTYEQYF
TRBJ2-7 | NA | TRBV27 | many | TGTGCCAGCAGTTCAACAGGGCCCTACGAGCAGTACTTC | CASSSTGPYEQYF
TRBJ2-1 | NA | TRBV6-2/TRBV6-3 | NA | TGTGCCAGCAGCTTTCTAGTCTCCGGAGCGAATGAGCAGTTCTTC | CASSFLVSGANEQFF
TRBJ2-1 | TRBD2 | TRBV6-6 | NA | TGTGCCAGCAGTTACCTTCTTGCGGGAGGATACAATAAGCAGTTCTTC | CASSYLLAGGYNKQFF
TRBJ2-1 | NA | TRBV29-1 | many | TGCAGCGTTGCAGGGTTACCGCAGTTCTTC | CSVAGLPQFF
TRBJ2-1 | TRBD1 | TRBV7-9 | many | TGTGCCAGCAGCCAATCGGGACAGGGGAGCGCTAGCTTGTTCGAGCAGTTCTTC | CASSQSGQGSASLFEQFF
TRBJ2-2 | NA | TRBV20-1 | NA | TGCAGTGGGTTAAGTGGGGGTTTTACCGGGGAGCTGTTTTTT | CSGLSGGFTGELFF
TRBJ2-7 | TRBD2 | TRBV20-1 | NA | TGCAGTGCTAGAGATCGGACAGGATGGGGTAGCGGGAGGGCCTTTGCCCCCTACGAGCAGTACTTC | CSARDRTGWGSGRAFAPYEQYF
TRBJ2-3 | NA | TRBV27 | many | TGTGCCAGCAGACAAGGGGGTACAGATACGCAGTATTTT | CASRQGGTDTQYF
TRBJ2-7 | TRBD1 | TRBV13 | NA | TGTGCCAGCAGCCCTCATCGGGACAGTAACGAGCAGTACTTC | CASSPHRDSNEQYF
TRBJ1-4 | NA | TRBV12-3/TRBV12-4 | few | TGTGCCAGCAGCTACCCCGCTGAAAAACTGTTTTTT | CASSYPAEKLFF
TRBJ2-1 | NA | TRBV9 | NA | TGTGCCAGCAGCGAAAAGCTGGGGACGACAAACAATGGGCAGTTCTTC | CASSEKLGTTNNGQFF
TRBJ1-5 | NA | TRBV6-2/TRBV6-3 | medium-sized | TGTGCCAGCACGGACCGATCCAATCAGCCCCAGCATTTT | CASTDRSNQPQHF
TRBJ1-2 | TRBD1 | TRBV5-1 | many | TGCGCCAGCAGCTTGGGGCCGGGACAGAACTATGGCTACACCTTC | CASSLGPGQNYGYTF
TRBJ2-4 | TRBD1 | TRBV4-3 | many | TGCGCCAGCAGCCAAGACGACAGGGGGGTGGACATTCAGTACTTC | CASSQDDRGVDIQYF
TRBJ2-3 | TRBD1 | TRBV12-3/TRBV12-4 | many | TGTGCCAGCAGTTCCACCCACAGGGGTTGGATGAATACGCAGTATTTT | CASSSTHRGWMNTQYF
TRBJ2-2 | TRBD1 | TRBV28 | many | TGTGCCAGCAGTCTCTTCCGGGACAGATTGAACACCGGGGAGCTGTTTTTT | CASSLFRDRLNTGELFF
TRBJ2-1 | NA | TRBV28 | many | TGTGCCAGCAGTTGGGGTGCTCACAATGAGCAGTTCTTC | CASSWGAHNEQFF
TRBJ2-7 | TRBD1 | TRBV7-9 | many | TGTGCCAGCAGCCGGGACAGGGGCTACTACGAGCAGTACTTC | CASSRDRGYYEQYF
TRBJ1-2 | NA | TRBV27 | many | TGTGCCAGCAGACAGGGTGGCTATGGCTACACCTTC | CASRQGGYGYTF
TRBJ2-1 | TRBD2 | TRBV5-5 | many | TGTGCCAGCACCCGTCTAGCGGATTTTTACAATGAGCAGTTCTTC | CASTRLADFYNEQFF
TRBJ2-3 | NA | TRBV6-2/TRBV6-3 | many | TGTGCCAGCAGCACGACAGACACAGATACGCAGTATTTT | CASSTTDTDTQYF
TRBJ2-7 | NA | TRBV12-3/TRBV12-4 | many | TGTGCCAGCAGCCCGACATTGTACGAGCAGTACTTC | CASSPTLYEQYF
TRBJ2-3 | TRBD2 | TRBV18 | many | TGTGCCAGCTCACTCGGACTAGCGGGAGATACGCAGTATTTT | CASSLGLAGDTQYF
TRBJ1-1 | TRBD1 | TRBV7-2 | many | TGTGCCAGCAGACCCCCAGGGGGCACTGAAGCTTTCTTT | CASRPPGGTEAFF
TRBJ2-5 | TRBD2 | TRBV19 | many | TGTGCCAGTAGTATGCGGACTAGCGGAAGACAAGAGACCCAGTACTTC | CASSMRTSGRQETQYF
TRBJ1-6 | NA | TRBV4-2 | many | TGTGCCAGCAGCCAAGGATCGCCCCAGGCCCTCCACTTT | CASSQGSPQALHF
TRBJ2-3 | NA | TRBV11-2 | NA | TGTGCCAGCAGCTTAGATTTCGGCGGGACGGATACGCAGTATTTT | CASSLDFGGTDTQYF
TRBJ2-3 | TRBD1 | TRBV7-6 | many | TGTGCCAGCAGCTTAATCCGGGGACAGGGGAACGCGGATACGCAGTATTTT | CASSLIRGQGNADTQYF
TRBJ2-1 | NA | TRBV5-8 | many | TGTGCCAGCAGCTTTTCGGATACCTACAATGAGCAGTTCTTC | CASSFSDTYNEQFF
TRBJ2-3 | NA | TRBV7-2 | many | TGTGCCAGCAGCCTAAGTGCTTTT | CASSLSAF
TRBJ2-7 | TRBD1 | TRBV3-1 | NA | TGTGCCAGCAGCCAAGAGAGGACAGGGGCCCCTGGCGAGCAGTACTTC | CASSQERTGAPGEQYF
TRBJ1-6 | TRBD1 | TRBV20-1 | few | TGCAGTGCTAGAGACCTCTTGACAGGGACTAATTCACCCCTCCACTTT | CSARDLLTGTNSPLHF
TRBJ2-1 | TRBD1 | TRBV29-1 | few | TGCAGCGTTGGGGACAGGTTCTACGATGAGCAGTTCTTC | CSVGDRFYDEQFF
TRBJ2-2 | TRBD2 | TRBV19 | few | TGTGCCAGTAGTTGGGCGGGAGGGCCGCACACCGGGGAGCTGTTTTTT | CASSWAGGPHTGELFF
TRBJ2-7 | TRBD2 | TRBV5-1 | many | TGCGCCAGCAGCCCGGATGGGAGGGTCGAGCAGTACTTC | CASSPDGRVEQYF
TRBJ2-4 | NA | TRBV6-5 | many | TGTGCCAGCAGTAGAGCCGTCGGGCCCCCGGTCGACATTCAGTACTTC | CASSRAVGPPVDIQYF
TRBJ2-7 | NA | TRBV5-6 | many | TGTGCCAGCAGCCTCCTACAGGACCCCTACGAGCAGTACTTC | CASSLLQDPYEQYF
TRBJ1-1 | NA | TRBV27 | many | TGTGCCAGCAGTTTGACCCCAGCTAACACTGAAGCTTTCTTT | CASSLTPANTEAFF
TRBJ2-2 | NA | TRBV4-1 | few | TGCGCCAGCAGCCCCCCCCCGCTACACGACACCGGGGAGCTGTTTTTT | CASSPPPLHDTGELFF
TRBJ2-5 | NA | TRBV25-1 | once | TGTGCCAGCAGTGAGGACGGGTATCAAGAGACCCAGTACTTC | CASSEDGYQETQYF
TRBJ2-5 | NA | TRBV29-1 | few | TGCAGCGTTGAAATAGGGGAACCCGAAGAGACCCAGTACTTC | CSVEIGEPEETQYF
TRBJ2-5 | NA | TRBV12-3/TRBV12-4 | few | TGTGCCAGCATGGACGAGGGGGAGACCCAGTACTTC | CASMDEGETQYF
TRBJ2-5 | NA | TRBV29-1 | many | TGCAGCGTGGTAGGGACGACGGAGGAGACCCAGTACTTC | CSVVGTTEETQYF
TRBJ2-5 | TRBD2 | TRBV9 | many | TGTGCCAGCAGCGATGGGGGGGAAGAGACCCAGTACTTC | CASSDGGEETQYF
TRBJ2-1 | NA | TRBV28 | few | TGTGCCAGCAGTTTAATAGCAGGGGCCTACAATGAGCAGTTCTTC | CASSLIAGAYNEQFF
TRBJ1-5 | NA | TRBV29-1 | many | TGCAGCGTTGCTGACAGTTTGAATCAGCCCCAGCATTTT | CSVADSLNQPQHF
TRBJ2-5 | NA | TRBV28 | many | TGTGCCAGCAGTTACCCCATGGCAGACTCCAGGGAGACCCAGTACTTC | CASSYPMADSRETQYF
TRBJ1-3 | NA | TRBV7-2 | many | TGTGCCAGCAGCCCACTCACAGCGGCTCCTGGAAACACCATATATTTT | CASSPLTAAPGNTIYF
TRBJ1-2 | NA | TRBV20-1 | many | TGCAGTGCGCCGACCCACGGCTACACCTTC | CSAPTHGYTF